A selection of T cell receptor beta chains follows, all from one sample in a study of blood T cell repertoires in COVID-19. Assay used: immunoSEQ multiplex PCR; TCRdb lists only in-frame clones, some missing. The sample lists about 110,000 clones; roughly 87% were seen once. Sequenced input: peripheral blood. The receptors stem from a human donor in a cohort sampled during active COVID-19. The CDR3 runs from the conserved cysteine through the conserved F or W. The D gene is left open where the match is weak. Clone size appears in some rows only: once, few, many, or a class for an expanded clone.

DNA: TGTGCCAGCAGCCCGACAGGGGGAGGATATCAGCCCCAGCATTTT
CDR3: CASSPTGGGYQPQHF
size: .
V: TRBV7-9
D: TRBD1
J: TRBJ1-5

DNA: TGTGCCACCAGTGATTTGGGCGGGAGCTCCTACAATGAGCAGTTCTTC
CDR3: CATSDLGGSSYNEQFF
size: .
V: TRBV24-1
D: TRBD2
J: TRBJ2-1

DNA: TGTGCCAGCAGTTACCAAGGGAATGGACAGCTAAATGAAAAACTGTTTTTT
CDR3: CASSYQGNGQLNEKLFF
size: once
V: TRBV6-2/TRBV6-3
D: .
J: TRBJ1-4

DNA: TGTGCCAGCCAGGATGGGCAGAACACTGAAGCTTTCTTT
CDR3: CASQDGQNTEAFF
size: .
V: TRBV6-6
D: .
J: TRBJ1-1

DNA: TGTGCCAGCAGTGAAGTGACAGATAACTATGGCTACACCTTC
CDR3: CASSEVTDNYGYTF
size: .
V: TRBV2
D: .
J: TRBJ1-2

DNA: TGCGCCAGCAGGCCAAAAGGGGCATTTGGAGAGACCCAGTACTTC
CDR3: CASRPKGAFGETQYF
size: medium-sized
V: TRBV23-1
D: .
J: TRBJ2-5

DNA: TGTGCCATCAGCGACAGGGGAACGAACACTGAAGCTTTCTTT
CDR3: CAISDRGTNTEAFF
size: .
V: TRBV10-3
D: TRBD1
J: TRBJ1-1

DNA: TGTGCCAGCAGTAGGACAGGAGCTAGCACAGATACGCAGTATTTT
CDR3: CASSRTGASTDTQYF
size: .
V: TRBV6-5
D: TRBD1
J: TRBJ2-3

DNA: TGTGCCAGCAGTTCCCCCGGGGGGGGCCCTCCGGATACGCAGTATTTT
CDR3: CASSSPGGGPPDTQYF
size: .
V: TRBV6-6
D: TRBD2
J: TRBJ2-3

DNA: TGTGCCAGCAGCTCAGGGGCATCGGGCAATCAGCCCCAGCATTTT
CDR3: CASSSGASGNQPQHF
size: many
V: TRBV5-8
D: .
J: TRBJ1-5

DNA: TGTGCCAGCAACGACCTAGATGTTTCAGATACGCAGTATTTT
CDR3: CASNDLDVSDTQYF
size: .
V: TRBV6-5
D: .
J: TRBJ2-3

DNA: TGTGCCAGCAGCCTTTCGACGGGTTACAATGAGCAGTTCTTC
CDR3: CASSLSTGYNEQFF
size: .
V: TRBV13
D: .
J: TRBJ2-1

DNA: TGTGCCAGCCGCGTAGGCGGGAGGGTGTACAATGAGCAGTTCTTC
CDR3: CASRVGGRVYNEQFF
size: .
V: TRBV27
D: TRBD2
J: TRBJ2-1

DNA: TGTGCCAGCATGGGACAGTTTAATTCACCCCTCCACTTT
CDR3: CASMGQFNSPLHF
size: .
V: TRBV6-5
D: TRBD1
J: TRBJ1-6

DNA: TGTGCCAGCAGTTGGGCTTCGGGGTATGGCTACACCTTC
CDR3: CASSWASGYGYTF
size: .
V: TRBV27
D: .
J: TRBJ1-2

DNA: TGTGCCAGCAACGGACTAGCGGGAAGCTCCTACAATGAGCAGTTCTTC
CDR3: CASNGLAGSSYNEQFF
size: .
V: TRBV6-4
D: TRBD2
J: TRBJ2-1

DNA: TGTGCCTGTGAGGGGAACACTGAAGCTTTCTTT
CDR3: CACEGNTEAFF
size: .
V: TRBV30
D: .
J: TRBJ1-1

DNA: TGTGCCAGCAGCTTCCGTTCTTTTGCTACCTACGAGCAGTACTTC
CDR3: CASSFRSFATYEQYF
size: .
V: TRBV5-6
D: .
J: TRBJ2-7

DNA: TGCGCCAGCAGCCAAGAAGAGGGCTTCGGGGGGAGGTTGATAGGGACCGGGGAGCTGTTTTTT
CDR3: CASSQEEGFGGRLIGTGELFF
size: .
V: TRBV4-3
D: TRBD2
J: TRBJ2-2

DNA: TGCAGCATCACTCTAGCGGGAAACACCGGGGAGCTGTTTTTT
CDR3: CSITLAGNTGELFF
size: .
V: TRBV29-1
D: TRBD2
J: TRBJ2-2

DNA: TGTGCCAGCAGTGCCGAGCGGGGGAATGGCTACACCTTC
CDR3: CASSAERGNGYTF
size: .
V: TRBV28
D: .
J: TRBJ1-2

DNA: TGTGCCAGCAGACCTGGGACAGGTTTATTCTATGGCTACACCTTC
CDR3: CASRPGTGLFYGYTF
size: .
V: TRBV28
D: TRBD1
J: TRBJ1-2

DNA: TGTGCCAGCAGCCAAGACAGGGGGAATTCACCCCTCCACTTT
CDR3: CASSQDRGNSPLHF
size: .
V: TRBV14
D: TRBD1
J: TRBJ1-6

DNA: TGTGCCAGCAGTCCACAGGGGGCCAATCAGCCCCAGCATTTT
CDR3: CASSPQGANQPQHF
size: .
V: TRBV6-2/TRBV6-3
D: TRBD1
J: TRBJ1-5

DNA: TGTGCCAGCAGCCAAGTTGGCGGGCCATTTGCCTACGAGCAGTACTTC
CDR3: CASSQVGGPFAYEQYF
size: .
V: TRBV3-1/TRBV3-2
D: .
J: TRBJ2-7

DNA: TGTGCCAGTAGTATAAAGGGGGCAGTGGCTGAAGCTTTCTTT
CDR3: CASSIKGAVAEAFF
size: .
V: TRBV19
D: TRBD1
J: TRBJ1-1

DNA: TGTGCCTCAACAACCCCCGGGGGGCGGTACGAGCAGTACTTC
CDR3: CASTTPGGRYEQYF
size: .
V: TRBV30
D: .
J: TRBJ2-7

DNA: TGTGCCAGCAGCCGGACAGGGGGCGGCGGAAAACTGTTTTTT
CDR3: CASSRTGGGGKLFF
size: few
V: TRBV2
D: TRBD1
J: TRBJ1-4

DNA: TGTGCCAGCGGGGCAGACTTGGGTGGCTACACCTTC
CDR3: CASGADLGGYTF
size: .
V: TRBV7-8
D: .
J: TRBJ1-2

DNA: TGCGCCAGCAGAGAAAACCCCGGGACAGGGGCCGGGTTCCAGTACTTC
CDR3: CASRENPGTGAGFQYF
size: few
V: TRBV10-2
D: TRBD1
J: TRBJ2-5

DNA: TGCGCCAGCAGCTTGGTGCCCCGGGGGAACACTGAAGCTTTCTTT
CDR3: CASSLVPRGNTEAFF
size: .
V: TRBV5-1
D: .
J: TRBJ1-1

DNA: TGTGCCAGCAGTAAAAGCGCCAATGAGCAGTTCTTC
CDR3: CASSKSANEQFF
size: once
V: TRBV27
D: .
J: TRBJ2-1

DNA: TGTGCCAGCAGCTTAGGGGCAGGGCGGGAGACCCAGTACTTC
CDR3: CASSLGAGRETQYF
size: once
V: TRBV7-2
D: .
J: TRBJ2-5

DNA: TGCGCCAGCAGCTTGGGGGACAGGGCAATCGGGGAGCTGTTTTTT
CDR3: CASSLGDRAIGELFF
size: .
V: TRBV5-1
D: TRBD1
J: TRBJ2-2

DNA: TGCGCCACAGGGGGGACAGCGTCTGGCTACACCTTC
CDR3: CATGGTASGYTF
size: .
V: TRBV10-2
D: TRBD1
J: TRBJ1-2

DNA: TGTGCCAGCAGTAGGGGACAGGAAGGGGTAAAACTGTTTTTT
CDR3: CASSRGQEGVKLFF
size: .
V: TRBV6-5
D: TRBD1
J: TRBJ1-4

DNA: TGTGCCAGCAGCACATGGACAGGGGGCTTTCTGTCTTATGGCTACACCTTC
CDR3: CASSTWTGGFLSYGYTF
size: .
V: TRBV5-6
D: TRBD1
J: TRBJ1-2

DNA: TGTGCCAGCAGCTTAGAGGGGGCGGTTCACCAGCCCCAGCATTTT
CDR3: CASSLEGAVHQPQHF
size: .
V: TRBV11-2
D: .
J: TRBJ1-5

DNA: TGTGCCAGCAGTCACCAGGGGACAACTAATGAAAAACTGTTTTTT
CDR3: CASSHQGTTNEKLFF
size: .
V: TRBV6-5
D: .
J: TRBJ1-4

DNA: TGTGCCAGCAGCCCAGGACAGAGCACCGGGGAGCTGTTTTTT
CDR3: CASSPGQSTGELFF
size: .
V: TRBV11-2
D: .
J: TRBJ2-2

DNA: TGTGCCAGCAGCGAGACAGGGGTGAAAGTTTTGTATTTT
CDR3: CASSETGVKVLYF
size: .
V: TRBV7-9
D: TRBD1
J: TRBJ2-3

DNA: TGTGCCAGCAGCCAAGTTTTAGGGAGAGGCACTGAAGCTTTCTTT
CDR3: CASSQVLGRGTEAFF
size: .
V: TRBV3-1/TRBV3-2
D: .
J: TRBJ1-1

DNA: TGTGCCAGTAGTATAGCGGGACAGGGACGTCAGCCCCAGCATTTT
CDR3: CASSIAGQGRQPQHF
size: .
V: TRBV19
D: TRBD1
J: TRBJ1-5

DNA: TGTGCCAGCTCACCGACTAAGCCGGGACAGGGGGCTGGAGAGACCCAGTACTTC
CDR3: CASSPTKPGQGAGETQYF
size: .
V: TRBV18
D: TRBD1
J: TRBJ2-5

DNA: TGCAGCGCCCGGTTGGACAGAAATCAGCCCCAGCATTTT
CDR3: CSARLDRNQPQHF
size: .
V: TRBV29-1
D: .
J: TRBJ1-5

DNA: TGTGCCAGCAGTTACTCGATCGGGGCTAGCGGGGGACCCCCTAGCACAGATACGCAGTATTTT
CDR3: CASSYSIGASGGPPSTDTQYF
size: .
V: TRBV6-7
D: TRBD2
J: TRBJ2-3

DNA: TGTGCCAGCAGTCGACAGACTAACACTGAAGCTTTCTTT
CDR3: CASSRQTNTEAFF
size: .
V: TRBV2
D: .
J: TRBJ1-1

DNA: TGCGCCAGCCGAGTGCAATTTTCCGGGAGCTGGGAGACCCAGTACTTC
CDR3: CASRVQFSGSWETQYF
size: once
V: TRBV5-1
D: .
J: TRBJ2-5

DNA: TGTGCCAGCAGCTTCACTAGCGGGGGATCCTACAATGAGCAGTTCTTC
CDR3: CASSFTSGGSYNEQFF
size: .
V: TRBV11-2
D: TRBD2
J: TRBJ2-1

DNA: TGTGCCACCTCCGAGGGGGCATCGAGCACAGATACGCAGTATTTT
CDR3: CATSEGASSTDTQYF
size: .
V: TRBV2
D: TRBD1
J: TRBJ2-3

DNA: TGTGCCAGCAGCCGCGGGACAGGGGGTGGGGAAAAACTGTTTTTT
CDR3: CASSRGTGGGEKLFF
size: .
V: TRBV3-1/TRBV3-2
D: TRBD1
J: TRBJ1-4

DNA: TGTGCCAGCGTCAGTACGTTTCCCCCCTCCTACGAGCAGTACTTC
CDR3: CASVSTFPPSYEQYF
size: .
V: TRBV5-6
D: .
J: TRBJ2-7

DNA: TGTGCCACCTGTCCGGGACAGGGGTACCAAGAGACCCAGTACTTC
CDR3: CATCPGQGYQETQYF
size: .
V: TRBV10-3
D: TRBD1
J: TRBJ2-5